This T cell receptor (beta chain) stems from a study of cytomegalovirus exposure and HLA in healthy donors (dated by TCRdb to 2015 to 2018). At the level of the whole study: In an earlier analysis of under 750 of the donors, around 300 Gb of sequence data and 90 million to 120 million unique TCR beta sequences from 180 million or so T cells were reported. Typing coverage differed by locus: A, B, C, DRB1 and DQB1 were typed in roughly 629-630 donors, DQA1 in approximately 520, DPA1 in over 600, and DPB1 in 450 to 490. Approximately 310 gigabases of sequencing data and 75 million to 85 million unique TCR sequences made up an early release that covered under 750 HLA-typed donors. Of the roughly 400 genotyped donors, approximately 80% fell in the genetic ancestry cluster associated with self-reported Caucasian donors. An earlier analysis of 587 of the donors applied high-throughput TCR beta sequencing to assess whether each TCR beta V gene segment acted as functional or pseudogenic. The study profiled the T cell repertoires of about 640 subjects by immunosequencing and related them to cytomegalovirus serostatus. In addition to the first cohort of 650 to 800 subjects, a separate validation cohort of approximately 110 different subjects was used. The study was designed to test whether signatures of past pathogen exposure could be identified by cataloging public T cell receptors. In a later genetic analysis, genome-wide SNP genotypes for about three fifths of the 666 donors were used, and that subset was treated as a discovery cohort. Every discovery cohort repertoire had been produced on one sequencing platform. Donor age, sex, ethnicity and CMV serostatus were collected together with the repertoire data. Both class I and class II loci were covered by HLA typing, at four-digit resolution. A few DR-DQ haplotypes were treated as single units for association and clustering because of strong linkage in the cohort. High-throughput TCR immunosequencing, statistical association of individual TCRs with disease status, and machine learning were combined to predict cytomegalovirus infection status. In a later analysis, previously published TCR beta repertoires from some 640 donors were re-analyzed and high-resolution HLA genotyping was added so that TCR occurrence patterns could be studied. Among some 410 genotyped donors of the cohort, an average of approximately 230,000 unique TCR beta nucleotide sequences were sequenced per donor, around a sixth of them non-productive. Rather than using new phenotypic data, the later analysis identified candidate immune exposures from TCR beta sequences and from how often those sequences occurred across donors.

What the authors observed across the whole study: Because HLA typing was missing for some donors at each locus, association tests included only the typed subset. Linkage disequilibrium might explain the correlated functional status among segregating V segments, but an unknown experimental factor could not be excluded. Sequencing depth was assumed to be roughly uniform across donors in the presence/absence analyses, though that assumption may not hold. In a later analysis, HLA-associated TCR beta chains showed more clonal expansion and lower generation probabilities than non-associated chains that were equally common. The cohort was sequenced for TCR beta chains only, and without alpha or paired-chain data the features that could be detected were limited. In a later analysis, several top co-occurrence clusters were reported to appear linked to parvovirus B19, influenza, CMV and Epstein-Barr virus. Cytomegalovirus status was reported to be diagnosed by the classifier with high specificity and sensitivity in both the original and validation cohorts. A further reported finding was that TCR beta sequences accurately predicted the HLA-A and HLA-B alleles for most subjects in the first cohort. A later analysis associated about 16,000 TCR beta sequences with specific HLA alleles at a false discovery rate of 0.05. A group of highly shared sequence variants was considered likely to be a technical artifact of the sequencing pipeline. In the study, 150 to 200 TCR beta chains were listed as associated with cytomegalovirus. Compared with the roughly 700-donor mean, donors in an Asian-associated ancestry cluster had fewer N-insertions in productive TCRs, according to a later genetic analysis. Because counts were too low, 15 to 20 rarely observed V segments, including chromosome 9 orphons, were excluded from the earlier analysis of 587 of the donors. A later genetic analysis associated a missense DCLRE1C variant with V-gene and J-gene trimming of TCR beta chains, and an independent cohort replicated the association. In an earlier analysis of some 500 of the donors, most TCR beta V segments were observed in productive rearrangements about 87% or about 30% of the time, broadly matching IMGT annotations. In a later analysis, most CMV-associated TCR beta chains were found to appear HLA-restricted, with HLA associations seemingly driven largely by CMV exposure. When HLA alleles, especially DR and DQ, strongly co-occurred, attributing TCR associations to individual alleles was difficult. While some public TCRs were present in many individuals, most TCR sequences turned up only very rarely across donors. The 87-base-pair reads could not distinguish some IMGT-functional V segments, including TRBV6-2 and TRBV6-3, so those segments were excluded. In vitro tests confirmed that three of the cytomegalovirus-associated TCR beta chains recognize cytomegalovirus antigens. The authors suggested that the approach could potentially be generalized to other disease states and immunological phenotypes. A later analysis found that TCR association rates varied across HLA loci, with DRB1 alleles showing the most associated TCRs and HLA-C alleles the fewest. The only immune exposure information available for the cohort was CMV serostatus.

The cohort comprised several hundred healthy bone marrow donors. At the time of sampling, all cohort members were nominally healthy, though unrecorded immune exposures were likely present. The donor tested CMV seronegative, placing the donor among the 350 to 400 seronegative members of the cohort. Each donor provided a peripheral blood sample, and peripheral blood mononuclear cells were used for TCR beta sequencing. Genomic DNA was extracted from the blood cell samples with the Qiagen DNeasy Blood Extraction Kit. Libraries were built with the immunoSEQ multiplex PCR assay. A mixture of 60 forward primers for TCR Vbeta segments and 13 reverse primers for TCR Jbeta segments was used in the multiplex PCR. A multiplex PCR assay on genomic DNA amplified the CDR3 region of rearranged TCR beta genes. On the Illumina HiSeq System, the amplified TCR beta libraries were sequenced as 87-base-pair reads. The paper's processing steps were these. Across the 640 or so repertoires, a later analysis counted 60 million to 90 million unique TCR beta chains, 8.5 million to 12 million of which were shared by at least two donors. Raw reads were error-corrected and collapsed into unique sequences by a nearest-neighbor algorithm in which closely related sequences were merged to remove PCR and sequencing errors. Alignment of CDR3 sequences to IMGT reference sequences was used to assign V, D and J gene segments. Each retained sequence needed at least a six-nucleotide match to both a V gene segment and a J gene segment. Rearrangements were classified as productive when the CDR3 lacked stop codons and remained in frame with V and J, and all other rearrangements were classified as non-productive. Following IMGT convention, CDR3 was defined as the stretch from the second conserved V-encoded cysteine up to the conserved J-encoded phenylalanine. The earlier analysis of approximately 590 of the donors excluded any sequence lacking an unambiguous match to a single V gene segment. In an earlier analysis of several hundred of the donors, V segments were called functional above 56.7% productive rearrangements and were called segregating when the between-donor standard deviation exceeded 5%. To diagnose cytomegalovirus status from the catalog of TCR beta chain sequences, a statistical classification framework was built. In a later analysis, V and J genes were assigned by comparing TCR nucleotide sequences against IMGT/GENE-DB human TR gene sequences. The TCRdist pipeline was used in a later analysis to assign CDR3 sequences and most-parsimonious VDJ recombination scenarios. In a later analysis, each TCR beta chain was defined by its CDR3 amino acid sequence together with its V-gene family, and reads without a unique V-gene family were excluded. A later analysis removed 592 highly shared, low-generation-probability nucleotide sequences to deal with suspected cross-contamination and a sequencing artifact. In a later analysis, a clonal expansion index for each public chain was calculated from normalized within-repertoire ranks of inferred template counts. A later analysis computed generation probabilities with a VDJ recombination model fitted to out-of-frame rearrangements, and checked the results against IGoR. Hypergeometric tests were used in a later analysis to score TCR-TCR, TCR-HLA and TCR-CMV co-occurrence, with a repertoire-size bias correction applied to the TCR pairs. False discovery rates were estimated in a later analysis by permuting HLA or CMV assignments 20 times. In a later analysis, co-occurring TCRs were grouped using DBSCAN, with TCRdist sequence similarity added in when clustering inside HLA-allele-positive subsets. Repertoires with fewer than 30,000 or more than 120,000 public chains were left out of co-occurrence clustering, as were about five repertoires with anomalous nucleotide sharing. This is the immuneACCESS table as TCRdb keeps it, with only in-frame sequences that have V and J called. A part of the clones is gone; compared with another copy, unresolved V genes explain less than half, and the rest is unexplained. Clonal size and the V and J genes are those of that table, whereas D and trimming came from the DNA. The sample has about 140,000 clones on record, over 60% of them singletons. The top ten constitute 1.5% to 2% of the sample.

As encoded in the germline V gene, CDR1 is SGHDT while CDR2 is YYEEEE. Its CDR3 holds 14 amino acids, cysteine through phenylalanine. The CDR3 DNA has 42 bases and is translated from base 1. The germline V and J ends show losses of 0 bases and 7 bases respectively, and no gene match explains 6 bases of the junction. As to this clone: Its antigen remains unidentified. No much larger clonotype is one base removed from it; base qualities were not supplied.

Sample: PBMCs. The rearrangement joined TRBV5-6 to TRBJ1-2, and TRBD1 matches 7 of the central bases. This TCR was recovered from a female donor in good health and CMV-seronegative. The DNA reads TGTGCCAGCAGCTTGGATGGGACAGACCGTGGCTACACCTTC. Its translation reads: CASSLDGTDRGYTF.